The 25 T cell receptor beta chains listed next were all sequenced from one sample in a study of cytomegalovirus exposure and HLA in healthy donors. The PCR was carried out with 60 Vbeta primers and 13 Jbeta primers. This table comes from immunoSEQ multiplex PCR, and its TCRdb copy is limited to in-frame clones, with some not included. The data hold 150,000 to 200,000 clones, with 84% observed a single time. Sample: PBMCs. The receptors derive from a woman aged 45-65 years in good health and CMV-seropositive.

This clone showed up just a few times. V is TRBV15 and J is TRBJ2-3; possible D gene TRBD1, 6 bases. This CDR3 spans 13 amino acids. The germline V gene has CDR1 LNHNV and CDR2 YYDKDF (reference sequence). The V gene lost 1 base and the J gene lost 5 bases, with 7 bases spanning the gap. CDR3 DNA: TGTGCCACCAGCAGAGGAGGGGGAGATACGCAGTATTTT. This translates into CATSRGGGDTQYF. Looking up the rest from reference TRBV15 and TRBJ2-3 gives the full variable domain: DAMVIQNPRYQVTQFGKPVTLSCSQTLNHNVMYWYQQKSSQAPKLLFHYYDKDFNNEADTPDNFQSRRPNTSFCFLDIRSPGLGDTAMYLCATSRGGGDTQYFGPGTRLTVL.

This rearrangement joins TRBV7-6 to TRBJ2-2; maybe TRBD1 (6 bases). V was pared by 1 base and J by 3 bases, with 21 bases between. CDR3 length: 19 amino acids. Germline CDR1 reads SGHVS; CDR2 reads FNYEAQ. The CDR3 spells CASSLEQQGPLRDTGELFF. The CDR3 coding sequence is TGTGCCAGCAGCTTAGAGCAACAGGGTCCCCTTAGGGACACCGGGGAGCTGTTTTTT.

The chain joins TRBV2 to TRBJ1-2, with D possibly TRBD1 on 6 matching bases. Per the germline V gene, CDR1 is SNHLY and CDR2 is FYNNEI. The V gene lost 5 bases and the J gene lost 4 bases, with 14 bases spanning the gap. The CDR3 length is 14 residues. CDR3 residues: CASSPRQDSYGYTF. The DNA of the CDR3 is TGTGCCAGCAGTCCAAGACAGGACTCCTATGGCTACACCTTC.

The genes are TRBV6-5 and TRBJ1-5; D not certain. CDR1 is MNHEY, CDR2 SVGAGI, per germline. The CDR3 totals 15 residues. Trimming cost V 5 bases and J 0 bases, with 11 bases left between them. CDR3 region: CASSVTQNSNQPQHF. The DNA for the CDR3 is TGTGCCAGCAGTGTAACGCAGAATAGCAATCAGCCCCAGCATTTT.

Here the CDR3 DNA reads TGTGCCAGCAGCTCCGGGTCGGGCAATCAGCCCCAGCATTTT. This sequence encodes CASSSGSGNQPQHF. The gene calls are TRBV27 and TRBJ1-5; no clear D gene. This CDR3 has 14 amino acids. The germline CDR1 and CDR2 sequences are MNHEY and SMNVEV (reference sequence). Between the trimmed V and J ends, which lost 6 bases and 2 bases, there was a span of 11 bases.

The table lists this clone with a few counts. The chain combines TRBV12-5 with TRBJ1-1; possible D gene TRBD1, 6 bases. This CDR3 contains 12 residues. Trimming pared 1 base from V and 8 bases from J, leaving 8 bases between. In germline, CDR1 is LGHNT, CDR2 FRNRAP. The CDR3 DNA reads as TGTGCTAGTGGTTTGGGGGGGCACGAAGCTTTCTTT. Protein product: CASGLGGHEAFF. The entire variable domain, with the rest obtained from reference TRBV12-5 and TRBJ1-1, is as follows: DARVTQTPRHKVTEMGQEVTMRCQPILGHNTVFWYRQTMMQGLELLAYFRNRAPLDDSGMPKDRFSAEMPDATLATLKIQPSEPRDSAVYFCASGLGGHEAFFGQGTRLTVV.

Remarks on this clone: In the same sample, other DNA sequences code for this CDR3. This chain links TRBV19 with TRBJ2-5; D remains ambiguous. The CDR3 is 13 amino acids. The V end was cut by 8 bases, the J end by 1 base, with 11 bases between. Germline CDR1 and CDR2: LNHDA and SQIVND (reference sequence). As DNA, the CDR3 is TGTGCCAGTTCCCCAACGGGCCAAGAGACCCAGTACTTC. Protein: CASSPTGQETQYF.

This chain uses TRBV19 with TRBJ1-3; D uncertain. Trimming took 3 bases from V and 0 from J, leaving 6 bases between them. Germline CDR1 reads LNHDA; CDR2 reads SQIVND (reference sequence). The CDR3 runs to 14 residues. The CDR3 sequence is CASSILRSGNTIYF. The CDR3 nucleotides are TGTGCCAGTAGTATCTTGCGCTCTGGAAACACCATATATTTT.

The rearrangement uses TRBV29-1 and TRBJ2-7, with a tentative D call TRBD1 (5 bases). The CDR3 loop spans 14 amino acids. CDR1 SQVTM and CDR2 ANQGSEA come from the germline V gene. The V end was cut by 6 bases, the J end by 2 bases, with 17 bases between. For the CDR3, the DNA is TGCAGCGTGCTTAGGGGCAGCGACGCCTACGAGCAGTACTTC. This codes for CSVLRGSDAYEQYF.

This clone showed up just once. The chain couples TRBV11-3 to TRBJ2-4; D is undetermined. Germline CDR1 is SGHNT and CDR2 is YENEEA. The CDR3 is 13 residues long. Deletions cut 5 bases from V and 6 bases from J, with 11 bases between. The CDR3: CASSQTDSNIQYF. The CDR3 coding sequence is TGTGCCAGCAGCCAGACCGACTCAAACATTCAGTACTTC.

This clone has just one count. This sequence joins TRBV19 and TRBJ2-4; 8 nucleotides match TRBD2. The germline CDR1 and CDR2 sequences are LNHDA and SQIVND (reference sequence). This CDR3 contains 16 residues. With V trimmed by 4 bases and J by 9 bases, 14 bases remained unmatched. CDR3 sequence: CASSTDGGRGGPIQYF. In nucleotides, the CDR3 is TGTGCCAGTAGTACCGATGGGGGACGGGGGGGCCCCATTCAGTACTTC.

This clone was counted a few times. This chain joins TRBV4-3 and TRBJ2-5; D is undetermined. This CDR3 has 16 amino acids. V was clipped by 1 base and J by 3 bases, with 15 bases between them. Germline-derived CDR1 and CDR2 are LGHNA and YSLEER. The DNA for the CDR3 is TGCGCCAGCAGCCAAGTAAGTCTACAGAGCAAAGAGACCCAGTACTTC. Residues: CASSQVSLQSKETQYF.

This clone came up a few times. V gene TRBV5-4 combines with J gene TRBJ2-1; TRBD2 agrees at 14 bases. CDR1 is SGHNT and CDR2 is YYREEE in the germline V gene (reference sequence). This CDR3 spans 19 amino acids. The ends lost 2 bases at V and 1 base at J; junction bases unmatched: 8. CDR3 sequence: CASSFLTSGGGRSYNEQFF. The CDR3 DNA reads TGTGCCAGCAGCTTCCTGACTAGCGGGGGGGGGCGGTCCTACAATGAGCAGTTCTTC.

V usage is TRBV11-2 and J usage is TRBJ1-2; 7 nucleotides agree with TRBD1. V shed 5 bases and J 3 bases; nucleotides not matched to a gene: 6. Germline V gene data show CDR1 as SGHAT and CDR2 as FQNNGV. The CDR3 has 14 amino acids. The CDR3 spells CASSRDRGDYGYTF. The CDR3, as DNA: TGTGCCAGCAGCCGGGACAGAGGTGACTATGGCTACACCTTC.

The V gene is TRBV4-1, the J gene TRBJ1-5; possible D gene TRBD1, 6 bases. The V and J ends lost 2 bases and 3 bases respectively, with 11 bases between them. Germline V lookup: CDR1 MGHRA, CDR2 YSYEKL. This CDR3 region has 15 residues. This CDR3 reads CASSQFGQLNQPQHF. DNA for the CDR3: TGCGCCAGCAGCCAATTCGGACAGCTCAATCAGCCCCAGCATTTT.

The V and J genes are TRBV7-2 and TRBJ1-1, with 8 bases that match TRBD1. This CDR3 comprises 12 residues. V lost 7 bases to trimming and J lost 4 bases; unmatched junction nucleotides: 2. Germline V CDR1 and CDR2: SGHTA, FQGNSA. CDR3 sequence: CASTRGLTEAFF. CDR3 sequence (DNA): TGTGCCAGCACCAGGGGGCTCACTGAAGCTTTCTTT.

The chain carries TRBV7-9 and TRBJ2-2; D gene uncertain. V was clipped by 10 bases and J by 4 bases, with 19 bases between them. Per the germline V gene, CDR1 is SEHNR and CDR2 is FQNEAQ (reference sequence). The CDR3 length is 15 residues. This CDR3 reads CATLINGAPTGELFF. CDR3 bases: TGTGCCACTCTCATCAACGGAGCTCCCACCGGGGAGCTGTTTTTT.

The chain employs TRBV2 and TRBJ1-6; no reliable D call. The V gene's germline CDR1 is SNHLY and CDR2 FYNNEI. V lost 8 bases and J 13 bases, leaving 15 bases between the germline ends. This CDR3 has 12 residues. CDR3 protein: CASDLDLSPLHF. The DNA of the CDR3 is TGTGCCAGCGACTTAGATCTTTCTCCCCTCCACTTT.

The V and J genes are TRBV7-2 and TRBJ1-4, with D perhaps TRBD1 (5 bases). V was pared by 0 bases and J by 5 bases, with 19 bases between. The CDR3 contains 18 residues. Germline assignment: CDR1 SGHTA and CDR2 FQGNSA. CDR3 amino acids: CASSLAPAGGITNEKLFF. CDR3 in DNA: TGTGCCAGCAGCTTAGCCCCCGCGGGGGGGATAACAAATGAAAAACTGTTTTTT.

The gene calls are TRBV10-3 and TRBJ1-2; D not certain. The CDR3 loop spans 12 amino acids. V dropped 4 bases and J dropped 7 bases, with 10 bases sitting between them. Germline CDR1 and CDR2: ENHRY and SYGVKD. CDR3 amino acids: CAISGTSRGYTF. The CDR3 DNA reads as TGTGCCATCAGTGGGACTTCCCGTGGCTACACCTTC.

The chain carries TRBV2 and TRBJ2-3; 7 bases agree with TRBD2. V was clipped by 6 bases and J by 0 bases; unmatched bases: 3. The germline V gene encodes CDR1 SNHLY and CDR2 FYNNEI. This CDR3 has 14 amino acids. This CDR3 is CASRRGVSTDTQYF. CDR3 sequence (DNA): TGTGCCAGCAGACGGGGGGTGAGCACAGATACGCAGTATTTT.

The rearrangement uses TRBV2 and TRBJ1-5; 10 nucleotides match TRBD1. V lost 4 bases and J lost 2; bases outside the gene matches: 2. From germline, CDR1 is SNHLY and CDR2 FYNNEI. CDR3 length equals 15 residues. CDR3 loop: CASSGDRGGNQPQHF. The CDR3 DNA reads TGTGCCAGCAGTGGGGACAGGGGAGGCAATCAGCCCCAGCATTTT. Using reference TRBV2 and TRBJ1-5 for the parts outside the CDR3, the full variable domain is EPEVTQTPSHQVTQMGQEVILRCVPISNHLYFYWYRQILGQKVEFLVSFYNNEISEKSEIFDDQFSVERPDGSNFTLKIRSTKLEDSAMYFCASSGDRGGNQPQHFGDGTRLSIL.

This chain's CDR3 is CASSLASKDTRSTIYF. In nucleotides, the CDR3 is TGCGCCAGCAGCTTGGCCTCTAAGGACACAAGAAGCACCATATATTTT. The J gene is TRBJ1-3, the V gene TRBV5-1; the D gene is possibly TRBD1 (5 bases). The CDR3 runs to 16 residues. Trimming shortened V by 0 bases and J by 9 bases, and 19 bases separated the two germline ends. Per germline, CDR1 SGHRS and CDR2 YFSETQ. Supplemented by reference TRBV5-1 and TRBJ1-3, the full variable domain reads KAGVTQTPRYLIKTRGQQVTLSCSPISGHRSVSWYQQTPGQGLQFLFEYFSETQRNKGNFPGRFSGRQFSNSRSEMNVSTLELGDSALYLCASSLASKDTRSTIYFGEGSWLTVV.

The chain combines TRBV19 with TRBJ1-2; TRBD1 might be the D (5 bases). The CDR3 length is 15 residues. Trimming removed 3 bases from V and 4 bases from J, with 15 bases in between. CDR1 and CDR2 from the germline V gene are LNHDA and SQIVND (reference sequence). In DNA form, the CDR3 reads TGTGCCAGTAGTATCAGGCAGGGTCAGCTCTATGGCTACACCTTC. Amino acids: CASSIRQGQLYGYTF.

V is TRBV7-2 and J is TRBJ1-6; D uncertain. The CDR3 sequence is 15 residues long. V was clipped by 0 bases and J by 7 bases, with 10 bases between them. CDR1 is SGHTA, CDR2 FQGNSA, per germline. CDR3 nucleotide sequence: TGTGCCAGCAGCTTAGCGAGGTTTGGCAATTCACCCCTCCACTTT. This gives the protein CASSLARFGNSPLHF. Full variable domain (remainder filled in from reference TRBV7-2 and TRBJ1-6): GAGVSQSPSNKVTEKGKDVELRCDPISGHTALYWYRQSLGQGLEFLIYFQGNSAPDKSGLPSDRFSAERTGGSVSTLTIQRTQQEDSAVYLCASSLARFGNSPLHFGNGTRLTVT.